What follows are 25 T cell receptor beta chains derived from one specimen sequenced in a study of identical twins. TCRdb ran MiXCR on the 5' RACE reads and lists one entry per CDR3 protein. The table includes fewer than 450,000 distinct CDR3 sequences, roughly 10% detected once. Sequencing used naive T cells sorted from blood. The source of these receptors is a woman aged 50 to 60 in good health.

The rearrangement uses TRBV10-3 and TRBJ2-1; 10 positions match TRBD2. This CDR3 has 18 residues. Germline lookup yields CDR1 ENHRY and CDR2 SYGVKD. The V gene end was trimmed by 0 bases and the J gene end by 5 bases; junction bases not matched to a gene: 10. Written as DNA, the CDR3 is TGTGCCATCAGTGAGTCGACGGGGGCCGGGACTAGCGACAATGAGCAGTTCTTC. The encoded protein is CAISESTGAGTSDNEQFF.

This clonotype showed up many times. CDR3 region: CASSWRVLGELFF. CDR3 nucleotide sequence: TGTGCCAGCAGTTGGCGGGTGCTCGGGGAGCTGTTTTTT. The chain employs TRBV27 and TRBJ2-2; D might be TRBD2 (5 bases). Germline lookup yields CDR1 MNHEY and CDR2 SMNVEV (reference sequence). Trimming took 4 bases from V and 7 from J, leaving 10 bases between them. This CDR3 has 13 residues.

This clonotype was recorded a few times. V is TRBV15 and J is TRBJ2-5; D tentatively reads TRBD1 or TRBD2 (5 bases each). The CDR3 has 14 amino acids. CDR1 is LNHNV, CDR2 YYDKDF, per germline (reference sequence). The V end lost 5 bases, the J end lost 2 bases, and 12 bases lay between the germline ends. Written as DNA, the CDR3 is TGTGCCACCAGCGGTCCGGGACCGCAAGAGACCCAGTACTTC. It translates to CATSGPGPQETQYF.

This clonotype was picked up a small number of times. The V call is TRBV20-1, the J call TRBJ2-2, with a weak D call TRBD1 (5 bases). This CDR3 contains 15 residues. Germline assignment: CDR1 DFQATT and CDR2 SNEGSKA (reference sequence). V was clipped by 1 base and J by 5 bases, with 14 bases between them. This chain's CDR3 is CSARVSGKSTGELFF. The CDR3 nucleotides read TGCAGTGCTAGAGTGTCAGGGAAGAGTACCGGGGAGCTGTTTTTT.

This clonotype was seen only a few times. The chain joins TRBV5-1 to TRBJ2-4; 9 nucleotides line up with TRBD1. After removal of 0 bases from V and 8 bases from J, the junction contained 6 bases not matched to a gene. This CDR3 spans 15 amino acids. The germline gives CDR1 SGHRS, CDR2 YFSETQ. The CDR3: CASSLAAGQGYIQYF. The CDR3 DNA reads TGCGCCAGCAGCTTGGCCGCGGGACAGGGCTACATTCAGTACTTC.

This rearrangement joins TRBV20-1 to TRBJ2-5; 13 bases are shared with TRBD2. The CDR3 totals 18 residues. CDR1 is DFQATT and CDR2 is SNEGSKA in the germline V gene (reference sequence). Germline trimming cut 5 bases from V and 2 bases from J; bases unmatched to any gene: 14. The CDR3 reads CSAHPTSGRAVRQETQYF. CDR3 DNA: TGCAGTGCTCACCCTACTAGCGGGAGGGCCGTTCGGCAAGAGACCCAGTACTTC.

V is TRBV12-3 or TRBV12-4 and J is TRBJ2-1; tentatively, D is TRBD2 (6 bases). The CDR3 is 16 amino acids. V lost 0 bases, J lost 8 bases, and 17 bases lay in between. CDR3 loop: CASSLAAGPAADEQFF. The CDR3 bases are TGTGCCAGCAGTTTAGCTGCGGGACCAGCCGCGGATGAGCAGTTCTTC.

This clonotype was observed a few times. This chain uses TRBV7-3 with TRBJ2-5, with 7 nucleotides matching TRBD2. J gave up 4 bases and V 2 bases, and 7 bases lay outside the gene matches. Germline-derived CDR1 and CDR2 are SGHTA and FQGTGA. This CDR3 has 15 amino acids. This CDR3 reads CASSLGRDFGETQYF. As DNA, the CDR3 is TGTGCCAGCAGCTTAGGGAGGGACTTCGGAGAGACCCAGTACTTC.

V gene TRBV10-1 combines with J gene TRBJ2-2, with TRBD1 matching 10 bases. With V trimmed by 8 bases and J by 2 bases, 5 bases remained unmatched. CDR1 and CDR2 from the germline V gene are WNHNN and SYGVQD (reference sequence). The CDR3 is made up of 15 amino acids. CDR3 DNA sequence: TGCGCCAGCCGAGGGGACAGGGGCAACACCGGGGAGCTGTTTTTT. This translates into CASRGDRGNTGELFF.

V is TRBV29-1 and J is TRBJ2-5; TRBD1 agrees at 10 bases. The CDR3 is 14 residues long. CDR1 is SQVTM, CDR2 ANQGSEA, per germline. V trimming: 8 bases; J trimming: 4 bases; junction bases outside the gene matches: 10. The DNA of the CDR3 is TGCAGCTCCAGGGACAGGGGTATTATAGAGACCCAGTACTTC. The encoded protein is CSSRDRGIIETQYF.

The V call is TRBV5-1, the J call TRBJ2-5; 9 bases map to TRBD1. This CDR3 has 14 amino acids. V was pared by 4 bases and J by 3 bases, with 4 bases of the junction left unmatched. Germline loops: CDR1 SGHRS, CDR2 YFSETQ. CDR3 in amino acids: CASSVGDREETQYF. DNA for the CDR3: TGCGCCAGCAGCGTGGGGGACAGGGAAGAGACCCAGTACTTC.

The chain joins TRBV6-5 to TRBJ2-7; TRBD2 aligns across 11 bases. This CDR3 contains 15 residues. The germline V gene encodes CDR1 MNHEY and CDR2 SVGAGI. V was pared by 8 bases and J by 4 bases, with 10 bases of the junction left unmatched. CDR3 in DNA: TGTGCCAGCGGGGACGGGACTAGCGGCATTTACGAGCAGTACGTC. Protein sequence: CASGDGTSGIYEQYV.

This clonotype showed up just a few times. The chain carries TRBV3-1 and TRBJ1-1; D might be TRBD1 (6 bases). V lost 0 bases and J 11 bases, leaving 16 bases between the germline ends. The CDR3 covers 14 residues. Per germline, CDR1 LGHDT and CDR2 YNNKEL (reference sequence). The CDR3 region is CASSQDSGGRKAFF. CDR3 nucleotide sequence: TGTGCCAGCAGCCAAGATAGCGGGGGGCGAAAGGCTTTCTTT.

There are many counts of this clonotype. The chain is built from TRBV5-1 and TRBJ2-7, with 7 bases that match TRBD1. This CDR3 spans 14 amino acids. In germline, CDR1 is SGHRS, CDR2 YFSETQ. Trimming removed 0 bases from V and 3 bases from J; junction bases left unmatched: 3. Here the CDR3 DNA reads TGCGCCAGCAGCTTGGCAGGGGGTGGCTACGAGCAGTACTTC. Encoded protein: CASSLAGGGYEQYF.

This clonotype was counted ten times or more. The chain has TRBV5-1 and TRBJ2-5, with D possibly matching TRBD2 (5 bases). The CDR3 has 15 residues. The germline V and J ends were trimmed by 2 bases and 1 base, with 12 bases remaining between them. Germline CDR1 reads SGHRS; CDR2 reads YFSETQ. The CDR3 here is CASSLGPSGQETQYF. The CDR3 DNA reads TGCGCCAGCAGCTTAGGTCCCAGCGGCCAAGAGACCCAGTACTTC.

This clonotype was counted between two and nine times. The rearrangement uses TRBV5-1 and TRBJ1-6; D unresolved. The germline V and J ends were trimmed by 1 base and 5 bases, with 10 bases remaining between them. The CDR3 loop spans 15 amino acids. The germline V gene encodes CDR1 SGHRS and CDR2 YFSETQ. The CDR3 nucleotides are TGCGCCAGCAGCTTGATAGCGAGCAATAATTCACCCCTCCACTTT. Protein product: CASSLIASNNSPLHF.

The rearrangement joins TRBV12-5 to TRBJ2-1; 8 bases match TRBD1. There are 15 residues in the CDR3. Germline trimming cut 7 bases from V and 8 bases from J; bases unmatched to any gene: 13. The germline V gene encodes CDR1 LGHNT and CDR2 FRNRAP. The CDR3 loop is CASVLRTGSSDEQFF. CDR3 nucleotide sequence: TGTGCTAGTGTCCTTCGGACAGGGTCAAGCGATGAGCAGTTCTTC.

This clonotype was counted between two and nine times. The V gene is TRBV7-9, the J gene TRBJ2-1; 10 bases line up with TRBD1. Trimming removed 5 bases from V and 5 bases from J; junction bases left unmatched: 6. The CDR3 has 15 residues. Per germline, CDR1 SEHNR and CDR2 FQNEAQ (reference sequence). CDR3 region: CASSVRDRGNNEQFF. The DNA of the CDR3 is TGTGCCAGCAGCGTCCGGGACAGGGGCAACAATGAGCAGTTCTTC.

This clonotype was counted at least ten times. Given the absence of the conserved phenylalanine or tryptophan at the CDR3 end, a read error is likely. Because the CDR3's place on the DNA is in doubt, the DNA is left out and the CDR3 is given as listed by TCRdb. V usage is TRBV3-1 and J usage is TRBJ2-1; TRBD1 was called by the table and not checked on the DNA. The CDR3 is made up of 10 amino acids, end residues included. Germline-derived CDR1 and CDR2 are LGHDT and YNNKEL (reference sequence). Here the CDR3 reads CASPGTGERS.

This clonotype has a handful of counts. At one of its ends the junction is not consistent with the germline gene, which may arise from a read error. The chain is built from TRBV2 and TRBJ1-4, with 8 bases fitting TRBD1. Germline CDR1 and CDR2: SNHLY and FYNNEI. This CDR3 spans 13 amino acids. The CDR3 DNA reads TGTGCTAGCAGTGGACAGGGACGAGAAAAACTGTTTTTT. Residues: CASSGQGREKLFF. Full variable domain (remainder filled in from reference TRBV2 and TRBJ1-4): EPEVTQTPSHQVTQMGQEVILRCVPISNHLYFYWYRQILGQKVEFLVSFYNNEISEKSEIFDDQFSVERPDGSNFTLKIRSTKLEDSAMYFCASSGQGREKLFFGSGTQLSVL.

This clonotype has just a few counts. This chain connects TRBV7-9 to TRBJ2-3; D is undetermined. CDR1 is SEHNR and CDR2 is FQNEAQ in the germline V gene (reference sequence). V dropped 7 bases and J dropped 4 bases, with 9 bases sitting between them. This CDR3 has 12 residues. The CDR3 is CASNIFPDTQYF. The CDR3 DNA is TGTGCCAGCAACATTTTCCCAGATACGCAGTATTTT.

This clonotype was seen at least ten times. V is TRBV5-1 and J is TRBJ2-3; unclear D gene. Germline lookup yields CDR1 SGHRS and CDR2 YFSETQ. V was shortened by 1 base and J by 2 bases, with 11 bases between the two germline ends. The CDR3 is 15 amino acids. As DNA, the CDR3 is TGCGCCAGCAGCTTGATAGCACAACTCACAGATACGCAGTATTTT. This encodes CASSLIAQLTDTQYF.

This clonotype was detected only a few times. The rearrangement uses TRBV30 and TRBJ2-1; 10 positions match TRBD2. Trimming removed 6 bases from V and 1 base from J; junction bases left unmatched: 6. This CDR3 spans 15 amino acids. Germline V CDR1 and CDR2: GTSNPN, SVGIG (reference sequence). The CDR3 loop reads CACHKGLASYNEQFF. In nucleotides, the CDR3 is TGTGCCTGCCACAAGGGACTAGCGTCCTACAATGAGCAGTTCTTC.

This sequence joins TRBV7-3 and TRBJ2-3; D call uncertain. V was cut by 0 bases and J by 3 bases, with 10 bases left in between. Germline V gene sequence: CDR1 SGHTA, CDR2 FQGTGA. The length of the CDR3 is 15 residues. The CDR3 reads CASSLTTGRTDTQYF. The CDR3 DNA sequence: TGTGCCAGCAGCTTAACGACTGGGCGGACAGATACGCAGTATTTT.

The CDR3 coding sequence is TGTGCCAGCAACCGCGCCCCGGGCACGCAGTATTTT. Translation gives CASNRAPGTQYF. This chain links TRBV11-2 with TRBJ2-3; no firm D call. V lost 7 bases and J 9 bases, leaving 14 bases between the germline ends. Germline V lookup: CDR1 SGHAT, CDR2 FQNNGV. The CDR3 length is 12 residues.